Below are 27 T cell receptor beta chains sequenced from a single sample in a study of Graves' ophthalmopathy and Graves' hyperthyroidism. RNA transcripts were the template, and TCR beta CDR3 regions were amplified from them. First-round RT-PCR used HTBI primers; second-round multiplex PCR followed. TCRdb reprocessed the multiplex PCR reads with MiXCR, giving one entry per CDR3 protein. The sample contains hundreds of thousands of distinct CDR3 sequences, 35% to 50% of which appear only once. The sample comprised peripheral blood. The receptors come from an adult man with Graves' ophthalmopathy.

This clonotype has more than one count but fewer than ten. The V gene is TRBV4-2, the J gene TRBJ2-5, with D possibly being TRBD1 (5 bases). V lost 1 base to trimming and J lost 4 bases, with 10 bases between them. The germline V gene has CDR1 LGHNA and CDR2 YNFKEQ. The CDR3 length is 14 residues. The CDR3 here is CASSQVQGAETQYF. In DNA form, the CDR3 reads TGTGCCAGCAGCCAAGTTCAAGGGGCAGAGACCCAGTACTTC.

The genes are TRBV20-1 and TRBJ1-1; 8 positions match TRBD1. With V trimmed by 1 base and J by 5 bases, 6 bases remained unmatched. The CDR3 loop spans 14 amino acids. Germline assignment: CDR1 DFQATT and CDR2 SNEGSKA (reference sequence). The CDR3 spells CSARGAGGRTEAFF. The CDR3 coding sequence is TGCAGTGCTAGAGGAGCAGGGGGCCGGACTGAAGCTTTCTTT.

The CDR3: CASNPRWPFNQPQHF. The CDR3 DNA reads as TGTGCCAGCAACCCTCGATGGCCTTTCAATCAGCCCCAGCATTTT. This chain uses TRBV24-1 with TRBJ1-5; D gene unclear. Trimming removed 11 bases from V and 3 bases from J, with 19 bases in between. The CDR3 is made up of 15 amino acids. CDR1 and CDR2 (germline): KGHDR, SFDVKD.

Remarks on this clonotype: This CDR3 fails to terminate in the conserved phenylalanine or tryptophan, so it likely reflects a read error. This chain joins TRBV20-1 and TRBJ2-5; 8 nucleotides agree with TRBD2. The length of the CDR3 is 15 residues. Germline V gives CDR1 DFQATT, CDR2 SNEGSKA (reference sequence). V gave up 0 bases and J gave up 1 base; unmatched junction bases: 4. CDR3: CSARDSGTPQETQYV. In DNA form, the CDR3 reads TGCAGTGCTAGAGATAGCGGGACACCCCAAGAGACCCAGTACGTC.

This clonotype was counted ten times or more. V is TRBV19 and J is TRBJ1-5, with TRBD1 matching over 8 bases. The CDR3 loop spans 14 amino acids. Germline V gene data show CDR1 as LNHDA and CDR2 as SQIVND (reference sequence). Unmatched junction bases numbered 4, after V lost 3 bases and J lost 6 bases. The CDR3 nucleotides are TGTGCCAGTAGTATCGGACAGGGACCTCAGCCCCAGCATTTT. Its translation: CASSIGQGPQPQHF.

The chain recombines TRBV9 with TRBJ1-1, with D unclear. Germline CDR1 is SGDLS and CDR2 is YYNGEE. The CDR3 is made up of 14 amino acids. V dropped 4 bases and J dropped 5 bases, with 15 bases sitting between them. CDR3 in DNA: TGTGCCAGCAGCCCCCCCCTTAGGGCTACTGAAGCTTTCTTT. This codes for CASSPPLRATEAFF.

The rearrangement joins TRBV29-1 to TRBJ2-5, with 10 nucleotides matching TRBD2. Germline-derived CDR1 and CDR2 are SQVTM and ANQGSEA. J lost 7 bases, V lost 5 bases, and 7 bases had no gene match. The CDR3 extends over 13 amino acids. The CDR3 DNA sequence: TGCAGCGTTACTAGCGGGGAAATGGGGACCCAGTACTTC. This gives the protein CSVTSGEMGTQYF. Complete variable domain (other parts from reference TRBV29-1 and TRBJ2-5): SAVISQKPSRDICQRGTSLTIQCQVDSQVTMMFWYRQQPGQSLTLIATANQGSEATYESGFVIDKFPISRPNLTFSTLTVSNMSPEDSSIYLCSVTSGEMGTQYFGPGTRLLVL.

The gene calls are TRBV11-2 and TRBJ2-3; 8 nucleotides agree with TRBD2. J lost 5 bases, V lost 1 base, and 2 bases had no gene match. Germline CDR1 is SGHAT and CDR2 is FQNNGV. The CDR3 is 14 amino acids. The CDR3 region is CASSLVAGQDTQYF. In DNA form, the CDR3 reads TGTGCCAGCAGCTTAGTAGCGGGGCAAGATACGCAGTATTTT.

This clonotype has at least ten counts. The gene calls are TRBV7-3 and TRBJ1-5, with a possible D match to TRBD1 (5 bases). Germline CDR1 reads SGHTA; CDR2 reads FQGTGA. With 4 bases removed from V and 4 bases from J, the gap between germline ends came to 17 bases. The CDR3 has 16 amino acids. CDR3 DNA sequence: TGTGCCAGCAGCTACCTTGGGGGGGAAGGGAATCAGCCCCAGCATTTT. It translates to CASSYLGGEGNQPQHF. Full variable domain (rest looked up from reference TRBV7-3 and TRBJ1-5): GAGVSQTPSNKVTEKGKYVELRCDPISGHTALYWYRQSLGQGPEFLIYFQGTGAADDSGLPNDRFFAVRPEGSVSTLKIQRTERGDSAVYLCASSYLGGEGNQPQHFGDGTRLSIL.

This clonotype was recorded at least ten times. The chain links TRBV10-3 to TRBJ1-1; TRBD1 is a possible D gene (6 bases). The CDR3 sequence is 12 residues long. The V end lost 4 bases, the J end lost 13 bases, and 16 bases lay between the germline ends. CDR1 ENHRY and CDR2 SYGVKD come from the germline V gene. Here the CDR3 DNA reads TGTGCCATCAGTGGAGGGGGGGGTGGTGGTTTCTTT. It yields the protein CAISGGGGGGFF.

At least ten counts were recorded for this clonotype. The chain links TRBV25-1 to TRBJ2-7; D gene unclear. The CDR3 is 18 residues long. Germline V gene lookup returns CDR1 MGHDK and CDR2 SYGVNS. V was clipped by 1 base and J by 6 bases, with 25 bases between them. The DNA of the CDR3 is TGTGCCAGCAGTGAATTTAAGAGGATCGAGCCACGACCTTGCGAGCAGTACTTC. Translating gives CASSEFKRIEPRPCEQYF.

The V call is TRBV10-3, the J call TRBJ2-3; weak D call: TRBD1 (6 bases). Germline loops: CDR1 ENHRY, CDR2 SYGVKD. This CDR3 spans 12 amino acids. V lost 9 bases and J lost 4, with 11 bases in between. The CDR3 reads CAMGRTADTQYF. For the CDR3, the DNA is TGTGCCATGGGCAGGACAGCAGATACGCAGTATTTT.

This clonotype showed up just a few times. The V and J genes are TRBV5-5 and TRBJ2-2; the D is unclear. From germline, CDR1 is SGHKS and CDR2 YYEKEE (reference sequence). CDR3 length: 16 residues. V dropped 4 bases and J dropped 3 bases, with 16 bases sitting between them. This CDR3 reads CASSQDFGLDTGELFF. The CDR3 DNA is TGTGCCAGCAGCCAAGATTTCGGCCTCGACACCGGGGAGCTGTTTTTT. The variable domain in full, completed from reference TRBV5-5 and TRBJ2-2, reads DAGVTQSPTHLIKTRGQQVTLRCSPISGHKSVSWYQQVLGQGPQFIFQYYEKEERGRGNFPDRFSARQFPNYSSELNVNALLLGDSALYLCASSQDFGLDTGELFFGEGSRLTVL.

The rearrangement uses TRBV29-1 and TRBJ1-3; 9 positions match TRBD1. V shed 6 bases and J 2 bases; nucleotides not matched to a gene: 5. This CDR3 contains 14 residues. Germline assignment: CDR1 SQVTM and CDR2 ANQGSEA. As DNA, the CDR3 is TGCAGCGTCCCCGGGGACAGGGCTGGAAACACCATATATTTT. It codes for CSVPGDRAGNTIYF.

This clonotype was counted many times. The chain uses TRBV29-1 and TRBJ1-3; tentatively, D is TRBD1 (6 bases). Germline V CDR1 and CDR2: SQVTM, ANQGSEA. The CDR3 runs 14 residues. V was shortened by 6 bases and J by 4 bases, with 16 bases between the two germline ends. For the CDR3, the DNA is TGCAGCGTAGTGACGGGGGCGACGGGAAACACCATATATTTT. Translation gives CSVVTGATGNTIYF. The full variable domain, completed using reference TRBV29-1 and TRBJ1-3, is SAVISQKPSRDICQRGTSLTIQCQVDSQVTMMFWYRQQPGQSLTLIATANQGSEATYESGFVIDKFPISRPNLTFSTLTVSNMSPEDSSIYLCSVVTGATGNTIYFGEGSWLTVV.

This clonotype was picked up many times. The V call is TRBV25-1, the J call TRBJ2-5; no reliable D call. The length of the CDR3 is 12 residues. The germline V gene has CDR1 MGHDK and CDR2 SYGVNS. V lost 5 bases to trimming and J lost 3 bases, with 7 bases between them. CDR3 sequence (DNA): TGTGCCAGCAGTCCTCGTGAAGAGACCCAGTACTTC. Translating it yields CASSPREETQYF.

This sequence joins TRBV5-1 and TRBJ2-5; tentative D call: TRBD1 (7 bases). The CDR3 runs to 14 residues. Trimming shortened V by 4 bases and J by 5 bases, and 15 bases separated the two germline ends. In germline, CDR1 is SGHRS, CDR2 YFSETQ. This CDR3 is CASSPGQEGETQYF. In DNA form, the CDR3 reads TGCGCCAGCAGCCCCGGACAGGAGGGGGAGACCCAGTACTTC.

This clonotype has a count of ten or more. J is TRBJ1-2 and V is TRBV7-2; 12 bases align to TRBD1. With V trimmed by 7 bases and J by 4 bases, 13 bases remained unmatched. The germline CDR1 and CDR2 sequences are SGHTA and FQGNSA. This CDR3 comprises 17 residues. DNA for the CDR3: TGTGCCAGCAACACCGGGACAGGGGGCGCGGTACGCTATGGCTACACCTTC. It translates to CASNTGTGGAVRYGYTF.

The chain combines TRBV12-3 or TRBV12-4 with TRBJ1-1; D gene unclear. V was cut by 2 bases and J by 7 bases, with 5 bases left in between. The CDR3 contains 11 residues. Here the CDR3 DNA reads TGTGCCAGCAGTTTATCAATTGAAGCTTTCTTT. Its translation: CASSLSIEAFF.

This clonotype was observed once. The chain links TRBV2 to TRBJ1-3, with unresolved D. CDR1 is SNHLY, CDR2 FYNNEI, per germline. The V end was cut by 1 base, the J end by 3 bases, with 16 bases between. This CDR3 is built from 17 residues. The CDR3 spells CASSEGGSVNLGNTIYF. In DNA form, the CDR3 reads TGTGCCAGCAGTGAAGGTGGCAGCGTCAACCTTGGAAACACCATATATTTT.

This chain connects TRBV29-1 to TRBJ2-5; 7 bases fit TRBD2. The CDR3 covers 13 residues. From germline, CDR1 is SQVTM and CDR2 ANQGSEA. The ends lost 4 bases at V and 5 bases at J; junction bases unmatched: 7. This CDR3 is CSVASGTRETQYF. In DNA form, the CDR3 reads TGCAGCGTTGCCAGCGGGACGCGTGAGACCCAGTACTTC.

This clonotype has at least ten counts. The chain combines TRBV10-2 with TRBJ1-4, with a weak D call TRBD1 (5 bases). Deletions cut 2 bases from V and 0 bases from J, with 13 bases between. The germline V gene encodes CDR1 WSHSY and CDR2 SAAADI. The CDR3 is 17 residues long. CDR3 nucleotide sequence: TGCGCCAGCAGTGAGCCGGGGACGGCCGCAACTAATGAAAAACTGTTTTTT. Its protein is CASSEPGTAATNEKLFF.

V usage is TRBV10-3 and J usage is TRBJ2-7; TRBD1 matches 8 bases. The CDR3 totals 15 residues. Unmatched junction bases numbered 11, after V lost 3 bases and J lost 7 bases. CDR1 and CDR2 (germline): ENHRY, SYGVKD. The CDR3 nucleotides are TGTGCCATCAGTGATGTGCGGACAGGGACCGGGGAGCAGTACTTC. Amino acid sequence: CAISDVRTGTGEQYF.

A note on this clonotype: A much larger clone sits a single nucleotide away, making a read error possible. The rearrangement links TRBV9 to TRBJ1-6, with TRBD1 matching 9 bases. Germline loops: CDR1 SGDLS, CDR2 YYNGEE. Trimming cost V 4 bases and J 9 bases; bases outside gene matches: 5. The CDR3 totals 14 residues. As DNA, the CDR3 is TGTGCCAGCAGCCAGACAGGGGGGGGTTCACCCCTCCACTTT. Its protein is CASSQTGGGSPLHF.

This clonotype appeared many times. V gene TRBV12-3 or TRBV12-4 combines with J gene TRBJ1-5; 10 nucleotides match TRBD1. The CDR3 has 16 residues. V was pared by 1 base and J by 5 bases, with 5 bases of the junction left unmatched. This CDR3 reads CASSLVGGTGDQPQHF. Here the CDR3 DNA reads TGTGCCAGCAGTTTAGTAGGTGGGACAGGGGATCAGCCCCAGCATTTT.

The sample holds a few counts of this clonotype. The rearrangement uses TRBV5-6 and TRBJ1-6, with 7 bases aligning to TRBD1. The CDR3 is 15 residues long. Trimming at V came to 5 bases and at J to 7 bases, leaving 9 bases not matched to a gene. The germline V gene encodes CDR1 SGHDT and CDR2 YYEEEE. CDR3 residues: CASSWNRGLNSPLHF. In nucleotides, the CDR3 is TGTGCCAGCAGTTGGAACAGGGGTTTGAATTCACCCCTCCACTTT.

With regard to this clonotype: Germline is not matched at one junction end, which may reflect a read error. The chain recombines TRBV10-3 with TRBJ1-5; possibly TRBD1 for D (6 bases). Germline-derived CDR1 and CDR2 are ENHRY and SYGVKD. There are 14 residues in the CDR3. CDR3 DNA sequence: TGTGCCAGCAGTGGAGGACAGAGCAATCAGCCCCAGCATTTT. Protein product: CASSGGQSNQPQHF.